This TCR beta chain originates from a study of T cell responses to AZD1222 COVID-19 vaccine. Whole-study results and caveats: It should be noted that donors were predominantly white British and more often female, and clonal diversity was possibly underestimated. Unmutated regions of variants are reportedly targeted by nearly half of spike-specific TCRs. After two AZD1222 doses, spike-specific TCR breadth and depth rose versus day 0. Researchers report vaccine-associated CD4 TCRs spanning spike, with dominance at 160-218 and 743-854.

Sequencing used immunoSEQ multiplex PCR; TCRdb keeps in-frame clones, though not all of them. The data contain 130,000 to 150,000 clones, about 92% of them singletons. As to this clone: Its antigen is undetermined.

Trimming took 0 bases from V and 5 from J, leaving 6 bases between them. This CDR3 is built from 13 residues. Germline V CDR1 and CDR2: SGHRS, YFSETQ. The clonotype originates from an adult who had recovered from COVID-19. The specimen was peripheral blood, collected after recovery from COVID-19. The chain carries TRBV5-1 and TRBJ1-5; D gene ambiguous. CDR3 DNA: TGCGCCAGCAGCTTGGGAGTGGATCAGCCCCAGCATTTT. Protein sequence: CASSLGVDQPQHF.